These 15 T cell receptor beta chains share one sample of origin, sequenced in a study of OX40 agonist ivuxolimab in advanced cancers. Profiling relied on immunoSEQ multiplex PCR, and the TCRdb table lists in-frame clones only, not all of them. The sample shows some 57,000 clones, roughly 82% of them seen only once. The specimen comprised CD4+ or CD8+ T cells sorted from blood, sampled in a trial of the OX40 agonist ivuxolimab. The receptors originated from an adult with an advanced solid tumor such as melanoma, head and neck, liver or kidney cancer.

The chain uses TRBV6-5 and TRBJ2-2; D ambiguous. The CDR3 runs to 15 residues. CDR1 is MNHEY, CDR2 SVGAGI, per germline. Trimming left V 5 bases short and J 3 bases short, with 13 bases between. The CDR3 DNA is TGTGCCAGCAGTCACCCCTACCCTCACACCGGGGAGCTGTTTTTT. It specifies CASSHPYPHTGELFF.

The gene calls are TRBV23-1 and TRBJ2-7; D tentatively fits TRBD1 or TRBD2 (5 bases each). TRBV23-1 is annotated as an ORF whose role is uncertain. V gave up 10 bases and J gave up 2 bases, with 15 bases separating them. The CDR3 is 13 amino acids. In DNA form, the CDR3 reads TGCGCCATCACTCCACGGGACCCCTACGAGCAGTACTTC. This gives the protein CAITPRDPYEQYF.

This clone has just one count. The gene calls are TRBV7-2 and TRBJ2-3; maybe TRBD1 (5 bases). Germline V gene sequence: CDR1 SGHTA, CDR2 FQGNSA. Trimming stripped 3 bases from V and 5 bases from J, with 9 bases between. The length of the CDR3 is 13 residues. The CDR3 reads CASSLGLEDTQYF. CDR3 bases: TGTGCCAGCAGCTTGGGGCTGGAAGATACGCAGTATTTT. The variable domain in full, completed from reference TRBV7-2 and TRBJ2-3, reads GAGVSQSPSNKVTEKGKDVELRCDPISGHTALYWYRQSLGQGLEFLIYFQGNSAPDKSGLPSDRFSAERTGGSVSTLTIQRTQQEDSAVYLCASSLGLEDTQYFGPGTRLTVL.

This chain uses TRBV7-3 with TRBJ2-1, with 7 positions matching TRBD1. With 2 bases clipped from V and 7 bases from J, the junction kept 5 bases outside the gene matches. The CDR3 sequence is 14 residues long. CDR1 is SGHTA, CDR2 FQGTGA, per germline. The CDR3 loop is CASSLQAGGNEQFF. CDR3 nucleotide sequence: TGTGCCAGCAGCTTACAAGCAGGGGGAAATGAGCAGTTCTTC.

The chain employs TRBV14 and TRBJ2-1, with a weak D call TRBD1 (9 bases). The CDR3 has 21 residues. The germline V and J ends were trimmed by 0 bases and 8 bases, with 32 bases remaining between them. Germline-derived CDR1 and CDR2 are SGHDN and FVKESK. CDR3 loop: CASSQDRGTGYGGAVMDEQFF. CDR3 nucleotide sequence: TGTGCCAGCAGCCAAGACCGAGGGACAGGGTACGGGGGGGCTGTTATGGATGAGCAGTTCTTC.

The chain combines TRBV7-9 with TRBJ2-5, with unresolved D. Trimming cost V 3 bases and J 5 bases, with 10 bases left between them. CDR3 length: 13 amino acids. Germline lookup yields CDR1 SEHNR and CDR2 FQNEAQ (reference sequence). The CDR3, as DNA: TGTGCCAGCAGCTTCTCGGCAGATGAGACCCAGTACTTC. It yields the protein CASSFSADETQYF.

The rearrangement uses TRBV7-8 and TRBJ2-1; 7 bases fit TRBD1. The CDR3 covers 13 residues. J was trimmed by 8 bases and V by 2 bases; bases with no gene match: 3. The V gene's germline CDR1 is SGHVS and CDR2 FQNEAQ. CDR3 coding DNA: TGTGCCAGCAGCTTAAACCAGGGGGATGAGCAGTTCTTC. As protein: CASSLNQGDEQFF.

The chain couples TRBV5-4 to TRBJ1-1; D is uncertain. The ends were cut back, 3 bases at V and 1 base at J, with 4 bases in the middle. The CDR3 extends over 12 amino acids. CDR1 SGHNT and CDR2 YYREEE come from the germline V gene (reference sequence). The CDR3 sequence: CASSSPNTEAFF. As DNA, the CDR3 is TGTGCCAGCAGCTCACCGAACACTGAAGCTTTCTTT.

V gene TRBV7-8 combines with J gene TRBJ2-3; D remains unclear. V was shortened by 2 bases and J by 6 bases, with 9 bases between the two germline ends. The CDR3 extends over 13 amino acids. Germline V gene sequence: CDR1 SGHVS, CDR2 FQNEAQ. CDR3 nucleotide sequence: TGTGCCAGCAGCTTAAAGGGCTGGGATACGCAGTATTTT. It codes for CASSLKGWDTQYF.

The CDR3 is CASSLPGFNQPQHF. CDR3 DNA sequence: TGTGCCAGCAGCTTACCGGGTTTCAATCAGCCCCAGCATTTT. The chain joins TRBV7-9 to TRBJ1-5; D not certain. The germline CDR1 and CDR2 sequences are SEHNR and FQNEAQ (reference sequence). The ends were cut back, 2 bases at V and 3 bases at J, with 8 bases in the middle. The CDR3 has 14 residues.

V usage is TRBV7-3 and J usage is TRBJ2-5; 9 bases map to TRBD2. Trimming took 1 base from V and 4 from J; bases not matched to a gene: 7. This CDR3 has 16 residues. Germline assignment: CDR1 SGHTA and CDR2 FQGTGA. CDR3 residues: CASSLRSGGMGETQYF. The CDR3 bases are TGTGCCAGCAGCTTAAGGAGCGGGGGGATGGGAGAGACCCAGTACTTC. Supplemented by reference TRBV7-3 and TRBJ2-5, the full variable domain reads GAGVSQTPSNKVTEKGKYVELRCDPISGHTALYWYRQSLGQGPEFLIYFQGTGAADDSGLPNDRFFAVRPEGSVSTLKIQRTERGDSAVYLCASSLRSGGMGETQYFGPGTRLLVL.

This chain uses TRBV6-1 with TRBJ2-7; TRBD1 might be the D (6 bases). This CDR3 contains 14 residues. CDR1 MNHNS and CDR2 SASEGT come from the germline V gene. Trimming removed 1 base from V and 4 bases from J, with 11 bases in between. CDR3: CASSEEVRGYEQYF. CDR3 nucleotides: TGTGCCAGCAGTGAAGAAGTCAGGGGATACGAGCAGTACTTC.

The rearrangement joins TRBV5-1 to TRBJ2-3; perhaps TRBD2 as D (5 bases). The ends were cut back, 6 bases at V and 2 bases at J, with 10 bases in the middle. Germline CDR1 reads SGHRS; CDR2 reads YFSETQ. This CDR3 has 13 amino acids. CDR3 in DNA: TGCGCCAGCAAGGTCGGGGTCACAGATACGCAGTATTTT. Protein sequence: CASKVGVTDTQYF.

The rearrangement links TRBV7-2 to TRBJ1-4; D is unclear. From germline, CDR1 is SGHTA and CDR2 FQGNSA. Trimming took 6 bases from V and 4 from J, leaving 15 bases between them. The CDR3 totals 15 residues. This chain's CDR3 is CASSRNPVGNEKLFF. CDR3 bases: TGTGCCAGCAGTCGTAATCCAGTAGGTAATGAAAAACTGTTTTTT.

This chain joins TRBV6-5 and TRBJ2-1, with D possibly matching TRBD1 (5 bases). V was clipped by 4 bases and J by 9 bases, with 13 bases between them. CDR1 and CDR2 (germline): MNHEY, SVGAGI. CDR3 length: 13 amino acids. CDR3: CASSFDPTAEQFF. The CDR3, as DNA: TGTGCCAGCAGTTTCGACCCGACAGCTGAGCAGTTCTTC.